This TCR beta chain was obtained from a study of CD8 T cells in Susac syndrome. Whole-study findings and limits: Where Susac syndrome CD4+ T cell repertoires were concerned, no clonal expansion was evident.

Note on this clonotype: Antigen unknown.

The RNA input was roughly 0.45 to 1 ug, and it was reverse transcribed with random hexamers. TCRdb analysed the immunoSEQ multiplex PCR reads with MiXCR anew, one entry per CDR3 protein. This sample has around 170,000 distinct CDR3 sequences, with around 95% found just once. Unmatched junction bases numbered 3, after V lost 3 bases and J lost 4 bases. Germline V gene sequence: CDR1 SGHRS, CDR2 YFSETQ. The CDR3 has 15 residues. This sequence joins TRBV5-1 and TRBJ1-5, with TRBD1 matching over 11 bases. Sequencing was carried out using CD4+ T cells from PBMCs. The TCR originated in a human donor with Susac syndrome. The DNA of the CDR3 is TGCGCCAGCAGCTGGGGGACAGGGGGAAATCAGCCCCAGCATTTT. Amino acid sequence: CASSWGTGGNQPQHF.